Listed below are T cell receptor beta chains from one sample, sequenced in a study of blood T cells in healthy people across ages. TCRdb re-analysed the 5' RACE reads in MiXCR, keeping a single row per CDR3 protein. The sample lists about 900,000 distinct CDR3 sequences; roughly 52% were seen once. The sequenced material came from blood. The receptor set was obtained from a man in his thirties or forties in good health. CDR3s include the opening cysteine and the closing phenylalanine or tryptophan. The D gene is left open where the match is weak. Size tells how often a clone was seen (once, few, many) or the class of an expanded clone, and some rows leave it out.

>many|.|TRBJ1-2|TRBV6-1
CASSVMSDSRYGYTF
TGTGCCAGCAGTGTTATGTCCGACTCTCGCTATGGCTACACCTTC
>few|TRBD1|TRBJ1-6|TRBV4-1
CASSQLPGQGASSYNSPLHF
TGCGCCAGCAGCCAACTTCCGGGACAGGGGGCTAGCTCCTATAATTCACCCCTCCACTTT
>.|TRBD2|TRBJ2-3|TRBV7-2
CAGSFSSSGGAGDTQYF
TGTGCCGGCAGCTTTTCGTCTAGCGGGGGGGCAGGAGATACGCAGTATTTT
>few|TRBD1|TRBJ1-5|TRBV28
CASRYRGGNQPQHF
TGTGCCAGCAGATACAGGGGTGGCAATCAGCCCCAGCATTTT
>few|TRBD2|TRBJ2-1|TRBV5-1
CASSSSGGINEQFF
TGCGCCAGCAGCTCTAGCGGGGGGATCAATGAGCAGTTCTTC
>.|.|TRBJ2-7|TRBV20-1
CSAPRQFRYEQYF
TGCAGTGCTCCCCGACAGTTTCGATACGAGCAGTACTTC
>.|TRBD1|TRBJ2-1|TRBV5-1
CASSSRDRGLVNEQFF
TGCGCCAGCAGCTCCCGGGACAGGGGACTTGTCAATGAGCAGTTCTTC
>.|.|TRBJ2-3|TRBV7-8
CASSLLGKISTDTQYF
TGTGCCAGCAGCTTGCTTGGAAAGATTAGCACAGATACGCAGTATTTT
>many|.|TRBJ2-7|TRBV27
CASSWAPSYEQYF
TGTGCCAGCTCCTGGGCGCCCTCCTACGAGCAGTACTTC
>.|.|TRBJ1-2|TRBV3-1
CASSQDLGARSGYTF
TGTGCCAGCAGCCAAGATTTGGGTGCACGGTCTGGCTACACCTTC
>.|.|TRBJ1-2|TRBV7-9
CASSFGRVNYGYTF
TGTGCCAGCAGCTTCGGCAGGGTTAACTATGGCTACACCTTC
>.|.|TRBJ2-7|TRBV7-2
CASRTGAYYEQYF
TGTGCCAGCAGAACCGGGGCGTACTACGAGCAGTACTTC
>.|.|TRBJ1-1|TRBV28
CASVRSGGRNTEVFF
TGTGCCAGCGTCCGAAGTGGAGGGCGGAACACTGAAGTTTTCTTT
>.|.|TRBJ1-2|TRBV12-3/TRBV12-4
CASSADLSGYTF
TGTGCCAGCAGTGCGGATCTGTCTGGCTACACCTTC
>.|.|TRBJ2-1|TRBV11-2
CASSIGTDYREQFF
TGTGCCAGCAGCATTGGGACTGACTATCGGGAGCAGTTCTTC
>few|TRBD2|TRBJ2-1|TRBV20-1
CSTRRGGGYNEQFF
TGCAGTACTAGACGCGGGGGTGGCTACAATGAGCAGTTCTTC
>.|.|TRBJ2-1|TRBV7-9
CASSSEGGGAYNEQFF
TGTGCCAGCAGCTCAGAGGGTGGCGGAGCCTACAACGAGCAGTTCTTC
>.|.|TRBJ2-7|TRBV29-1
CSVGVNSYEQYF
TGCAGCGTCGGGGTTAACTCCTACGAGCAGTACTTC
>few|.|TRBJ2-7|TRBV20-1
CSARDPDGSYEQYF
TGCAGTGCTAGAGATCCTGACGGTTCCTACGAGCAGTACTTC
>.|.|TRBJ1-2|TRBV21-1
CASKSSGVLYGYTF
TGTGCCAGCAAGAGCTCAGGGGTTCTCTATGGCTACACCTTC
>.|.|TRBJ2-5|TRBV5-1
CASSLGDLQETQYF
TGCGCCAGCAGCTTGGGAGACTTGCAAGAGACCCAGTACTTC
>few|TRBD1|TRBJ1-1|TRBV28
CASSSTGQGIWGTEAFF
TGTGCCAGCAGTTCCACGGGACAGGGAATCTGGGGGACTGAAGCTTTCTTT
>.|TRBD2|TRBJ2-1|TRBV6-1
CASSDPSGNEQFF
TGTGCCAGCAGTGATCCTAGCGGGAATGAGCAGTTCTTC
>.|.|TRBJ2-6|TRBV27
CASSLSGTGANVLTF
TGTGCCAGCAGTTTGTCAGGCACTGGGGCCAACGTCCTGACTTTC
>few|TRBD1|TRBJ2-7|TRBV4-2
CASSARDRGANEQYF
TGTGCCAGCAGCGCCCGGGACAGGGGGGCAAACGAGCAGTACTTC
>many|TRBD1|TRBJ1-2|TRBV5-5
CASSPGQGGNYGYTF
TGTGCCAGCAGCCCGGGACAGGGGGGAAACTATGGCTACACCTTC
>.|.|TRBJ2-3|TRBV6-5
CASSYSIFTAASTDTQYF
TGTGCCAGCAGTTACTCGATATTCACGGCGGCTAGCACAGATACGCAGTATTTT
>.|TRBD2|TRBJ2-1|TRBV6-5
CAASGGYNEQFF
TGTGCAGCTAGCGGGGGATACAATGAGCAGTTCTTC
>few|TRBD1|TRBJ1-1|TRBV9
CASSVGGQVNTEAFF
TGTGCCAGCAGCGTAGGGGGACAGGTAAACACTGAAGCTTTCTTT
>.|.|TRBJ2-6|TRBV5-1
CASSMDTSSGANVLTF
TGCGCCAGCAGCATGGACACAAGCTCTGGGGCCAACGTCCTGACTTTC
>.|.|TRBJ2-7|TRBV5-1
CASSLDGGPSSYEQYF
TGCGCCAGCAGCTTGGACGGGGGACCAAGCTCCTACGAGCAGTACTTC
>few|.|TRBJ2-3|TRBV28
CASISIDTQYF
TGTGCCAGCATCAGTATTGATACGCAGTATTTT
>.|TRBD1|TRBJ2-3|TRBV4-2
CASSHDRGGNTDTQYF
TGTGCCAGCAGCCACGACAGGGGTGGTAACACAGATACGCAGTATTTT
>.|.|TRBJ1-3|TRBV9
CASSVARSGNTIYF
TGTGCCAGCAGCGTAGCCCGCTCTGGAAACACCATATATTTT
>once|.|TRBJ1-2|TRBV6-2/TRBV6-3
CAGSYSDYGYTF
TGTGCCGGCAGTTACTCAGACTATGGCTACACCTTC
>.|.|TRBJ2-3|TRBV12-3/TRBV12-4
CASSPRRGGPTDTQYF
TGTGCCAGCAGTCCCCGGAGGGGGGGACCCACAGATACGCAGTATTTT
>few|.|TRBJ2-1|TRBV27
CASSLTRYNEQFF
TGTGCCAGCAGTTTGACTCGATACAATGAGCAGTTCTTC
>.|.|TRBJ1-5|TRBV7-8
CASNERLGFTQPQHF
TGTGCCAGCAACGAGCGGTTGGGGTTCACTCAGCCCCAGCATTTT
>.|.|TRBJ1-5|TRBV7-2
CASSLADLDNQPQHF
TGTGCCAGCAGCTTAGCCGACTTGGACAATCAGCCCCAGCATTTT
>.|.|TRBJ2-3|TRBV7-2
CASSLFWSGTDTQYF
TGTGCCAGCAGCTTATTCTGGTCTGGCACAGATACGCAGTATTTT
>few|.|TRBJ2-7|TRBV27
CASSLTLGEQYF
TGTGCCAGCAGTCTTACCCTGGGGGAGCAGTACTTC
>.|.|TRBJ2-3|TRBV20-1
CSATPSATDTQYF
TGCAGTGCTACACCCTCAGCCACAGATACGCAGTATTTT
>.|.|TRBJ1-1|TRBV5-1
CASSPDLQPEAFF
TGCGCCAGCAGCCCGGATCTTCAGCCTGAAGCTTTCTTT